A selection of T cell receptor beta chains follows, all from one sample in a study of a mutant IDH1 vaccine in newly diagnosed glioma. Assay used: immunoSEQ multiplex PCR; TCRdb lists only in-frame clones, some missing. The sample holds approximately 66,000 clones, 84% seen once. These receptors have no identified antigens. The source material was PBMCs, sampled from a glioma patient whose treatment included an IDH1 peptide vaccine. The receptors shown here come from a young man with glioma. The CDR3 runs from the conserved cysteine through the conserved F or W. The D gene is left open where the match is weak. Expanded clones get a size class; other rows say once, few or many, or leave the size out.

clone_size | d_call | j_call | v_call | cdr3_aa | cdr3_nt
- | TRBD2 | TRBJ2-1 | TRBV4-1 | CASSLTRGDYNEQFF | TGCGCCAGCAGCCTCACACGGGGGGACTACAATGAGCAGTTCTTC
- | TRBD1 | TRBJ1-2 | TRBV11-2 | CASSSLDRPRGGYTF | TGTGCCAGCAGCTCTTTGGACAGGCCGCGGGGAGGCTACACCTTC
- | - | TRBJ2-7 | TRBV5-6 | CASSFAVDYEQYF | TGTGCCAGCAGCTTCGCGGTAGATTACGAGCAGTACTTC
- | - | TRBJ1-5 | TRBV18 | CASSPGGRARQPQHF | TGTGCCAGCTCACCAGGCGGGAGGGCACGTCAGCCCCAGCATTTT
- | TRBD1 | TRBJ1-2 | TRBV6-5 | CATYSGTGFGYGYTF | TGTGCCACATATTCCGGGACAGGGTTCGGCTATGGCTACACCTTC
- | - | TRBJ2-3 | TRBV19 | CASSTLTDTQYF | TGTGCCAGTAGTACCCTGACAGATACGCAGTATTTT
- | TRBD1 | TRBJ2-7 | TRBV28 | CASSSTGAPPYEQYF | TGTGCCAGCAGTTCTACAGGGGCCCCACCCTACGAGCAGTACTTC
- | - | TRBJ1-2 | TRBV30 | CAWSVQLRLYGYTF | TGTGCCTGGAGTGTACAGTTAAGGCTCTATGGCTACACCTTC
- | TRBD2 | TRBJ2-1 | TRBV6-5 | CATCLTSGHNEQFF | TGTGCCACCTGCTTGACTAGCGGTCACAATGAGCAGTTCTTC
- | - | TRBJ1-1 | TRBV11-2 | CASSLDPIVTEAFF | TGTGCCAGCAGCTTAGATCCAATTGTGACTGAAGCTTTCTTT
- | - | TRBJ1-2 | TRBV7-9 | CASSPPQGAFGGYTF | TGTGCCAGCAGCCCCCCACAGGGTGCCTTTGGAGGCTACACCTTC
- | - | TRBJ1-4 | TRBV1 | CTSSQQFATNEKLFF | TGCACCAGCAGCCAACAGTTTGCAACTAATGAAAAACTGTTTTTT
- | - | TRBJ2-6 | TRBV28 | CASRASSGANVLTF | TGTGCCAGCAGGGCGAGCTCTGGGGCCAACGTCCTGACTTTC
few | TRBD1 | TRBJ1-5 | TRBV29-1 | CSVGQGGNQPQHF | TGCAGCGTGGGACAGGGAGGGAATCAGCCCCAGCATTTT
- | - | TRBJ2-1 | TRBV6-1 | CASSEGVGSYNEQFF | TGTGCCAGCAGTGAAGGGGTGGGCTCCTACAATGAGCAGTTCTTC
- | - | TRBJ1-5 | TRBV18 | CASSPQGNRDQPQHF | TGTGCCAGCTCACCCCAGGGTAACAGGGATCAGCCCCAGCATTTT
few | - | TRBJ1-2 | TRBV2 | CASSEGERYGYTF | TGTGCCAGCAGTGAGGGAGAGAGATATGGCTACACCTTC
- | TRBD1 | TRBJ2-1 | TRBV7-2 | CASSFGTGVNEQFF | TGTGCCAGCAGTTTCGGGACAGGGGTCAATGAGCAGTTCTTC
- | - | TRBJ2-5 | TRBV29-1 | CSVRGPKETQYF | TGCAGCGTTCGGGGGCCCAAAGAGACCCAGTACTTC
- | TRBD1 | TRBJ1-1 | TRBV5-1 | CASSPNSNRGNTEAFF | TGCGCCAGCAGCCCAAACTCCAACAGGGGGAACACTGAAGCTTTCTTT
- | - | TRBJ2-7 | TRBV4-1 | CASSQEQGRSYEQYF | TGCGCCAGCAGCCAAGAACAGGGGAGGTCCTACGAGCAGTACTTC
once | TRBD1 | TRBJ2-5 | TRBV11-3 | CASSLGQGMAETQYF | TGTGCCAGCAGCTTGGGACAGGGCATGGCAGAGACCCAGTACTTC
- | TRBD2 | TRBJ2-1 | TRBV28 | CASSFFGLAGIYEQFF | TGTGCCAGCAGTTTTTTTGGACTAGCGGGTATCTATGAGCAGTTCTTC
- | - | TRBJ1-5 | TRBV7-9 | CASSRGGNQPQHF | TGTGCCAGCAGCAGGGGCGGCAATCAGCCCCAGCATTTT
- | - | TRBJ2-1 | TRBV29-1 | CSVEGLFLTGSSYNEQFF | TGCAGCGTTGAAGGCCTCTTTCTCACGGGGAGCTCCTACAATGAGCAGTTCTTC